This passage covers 18 T cell receptor beta chains from one sample sequenced in a study of T cells in Graves' hyperthyroidism and ophthalmopathy. TCR beta CDR3 sequences were amplified from RNA transcripts. In the first-round RT-PCR of the TCR CDR3, the HTBI primer set was used. Using its own MiXCR run on the multiplex PCR reads, TCRdb lists one record per CDR3 protein. The sample lists 250,000 to 350,000 distinct CDR3 sequences, approximately 17% occurring once. The specimen was blood. The receptors were sampled from a man younger than 40 with Graves' hyperthyroidism.

Concerning this clonotype itself: A read error may be the cause here, since a much bigger clone is one base away. The V gene is TRBV5-1, the J gene TRBJ2-1, with 8 bases that match TRBD1. Gene TRBJ2-7 matches the end of the DNA better, so the J call may be wrong. This CDR3 is 15 amino acids long. Germline V gene data show CDR1 as SGHRS and CDR2 as YFSETQ. CDR3 residues: CASSNIRQGYNEQYF. The CDR3 DNA follows: TGCGCCAGCAGCAATATCCGACAGGGGTACAATGAGCAGTACTTC.

The sample holds a few counts of this clonotype. This chain uses TRBV28 with TRBJ2-2; tentatively, D is TRBD2 (5 bases). Germline V gene lookup returns CDR1 MDHEN and CDR2 SYDVKM. The CDR3 spans 14 residues. Deletions cut 6 bases from V and 2 bases from J, with 10 bases between. CDR3 in DNA: TGTGCCAGCAGGATGGCTAGCAACACCGGGGAGCTGTTTTTT. It codes for CASRMASNTGELFF.

The table lists this clonotype with many counts. This chain connects TRBV7-8 to TRBJ2-1, with D unresolved. The germline gives CDR1 SGHVS, CDR2 FQNEAQ. Trimming cost V 0 bases and J 8 bases, with 11 bases left between them. The CDR3 is 14 residues long. This chain's CDR3 is CASSLARVWHEQFF. The DNA of the CDR3 is TGTGCCAGCAGCTTAGCTAGGGTGTGGCATGAGCAGTTCTTC.

This chain's CDR3 is CASRQQGAKGYTF. The CDR3 DNA is TGTGCCAGCAGACAACAGGGGGCCAAGGGCTACACCTTC. The chain employs TRBV28 and TRBJ1-2; 9 bases align to TRBD1. Per the germline V gene, CDR1 is MDHEN and CDR2 is SYDVKM. The CDR3 runs to 13 residues. Unmatched junction bases numbered 7, after V lost 6 bases and J lost 8 bases.

The gene calls are TRBV27 and TRBJ1-2; D gene unclear. In germline, CDR1 is MNHEY, CDR2 SMNVEV (reference sequence). The V end was cut by 3 bases, the J end by 4 bases, with 15 bases between. The length of the CDR3 is 15 residues. CDR3 in amino acids: CASSLRPPGSYGYTF. In DNA form, the CDR3 reads TGTGCCAGCAGTTTGCGCCCCCCGGGGAGCTATGGCTACACCTTC.

This clonotype was seen at least ten times. The V gene is TRBV7-2, the J gene TRBJ2-5, with D possibly TRBD2 on 6 matching bases. CDR1 and CDR2 from the germline V gene are SGHTA and FQGNSA. This CDR3 has 14 residues. V was pared by 5 bases and J by 5 bases, with 15 bases between. The CDR3 coding sequence is TGTGCCAGCAGCCTATCTCCGGGGAGGGAGACCCAGTACTTC. It specifies CASSLSPGRETQYF.

V is TRBV15 and J is TRBJ2-4, with TRBD1 matching over 8 bases. Germline lookup yields CDR1 LNHNV and CDR2 YYDKDF (reference sequence). The length of the CDR3 is 18 residues. With V trimmed by 0 bases and J by 6 bases, 13 bases remained unmatched. Here the CDR3 reads CATSRDSGQGGSGNIQYF. The CDR3 DNA sequence: TGTGCCACCAGCAGAGATAGTGGACAGGGTGGATCGGGAAACATTCAGTACTTC. The variable domain in full, completed from reference TRBV15 and TRBJ2-4, reads DAMVIQNPRYQVTQFGKPVTLSCSQTLNHNVMYWYQQKSSQAPKLLFHYYDKDFNNEADTPDNFQSRRPNTSFCFLDIRSPGLGDTAMYLCATSRDSGQGGSGNIQYFGAGTRLSVL.

As to this clonotype: This clone may be a read error of a much larger clone one base away. The chain combines TRBV5-4 with TRBJ2-1; perhaps TRBD1 as D (6 bases). Per germline, CDR1 SGHNT and CDR2 YYREEE (reference sequence). The CDR3 contains 15 residues. CDR3 residues: CASSSGGGSYNEHFF. CDR3 DNA: TGTGCCAGCAGCTCCGGTGGGGGCTCCTACAATGAGCACTTCTTC. Complete variable domain (other parts from reference TRBV5-4 and TRBJ2-1): ETGVTQSPTHLIKTRGQQVTLRCSSQSGHNTVSWYQQALGQGPQFIFQYYREEENGRGNFPPRFSGLQFPNYSSELNVNALELDDSALYLCASSSGGGSYNEHFFGPGTRLTVL.

The rearrangement links TRBV5-1 to TRBJ2-5; no definite D call. CDR1 is SGHRS, CDR2 YFSETQ, per germline. Trimming cost V 4 bases and J 2 bases, with 6 bases left between them. The CDR3 runs to 12 residues. CDR3 protein: CASSVSQETQYF. In DNA, the CDR3 is TGCGCCAGCAGCGTATCGCAAGAGACCCAGTACTTC.

V usage is TRBV6-1 and J usage is TRBJ1-3; D unclear. Trimming pared 7 bases from V and 2 bases from J, leaving 9 bases between. Germline lookup yields CDR1 MNHNS and CDR2 SASEGT. This CDR3 contains 13 residues. CDR3 bases: TGTGCCAGCACGGCTGAGGCTGGAAACACCATATATTTT. This encodes CASTAEAGNTIYF.

This clonotype was counted many times. This chain links TRBV12-3 or TRBV12-4 with TRBJ1-1, with TRBD1 as a possible D gene (5 bases). Trimming stripped 3 bases from V and 7 bases from J, with 15 bases between. This CDR3 is 14 amino acids long. In DNA form, the CDR3 reads TGTGCCAGCAGTTTCTTGTCGAGGGGCTTTGAAGCTTTCTTT. It translates to CASSFLSRGFEAFF.

This chain uses TRBV12-5 with TRBJ2-1; 10 bases are shared with TRBD1. This CDR3 has 13 residues. Per germline, CDR1 LGHNT and CDR2 FRNRAP. Unmatched junction bases numbered 1, after V lost 1 base and J lost 10 bases. CDR3 bases: TGTGCTAGTGGTTTGGAGACAGGGGGCGAGCAGTTCTTC. It encodes CASGLETGGEQFF.

This clonotype was seen a handful of times. V is TRBV5-1 and J is TRBJ1-1; the D is unclear. The germline V and J ends were trimmed by 3 bases and 0 bases, with 9 bases remaining between them. Germline V lookup: CDR1 SGHRS, CDR2 YFSETQ. The CDR3 loop spans 14 amino acids. CDR3 sequence: CASSWRGMNTEAFF. The DNA for the CDR3 is TGCGCCAGCAGCTGGCGCGGGATGAACACTGAAGCTTTCTTT.

The rearrangement joins TRBV29-1 to TRBJ2-1; 7 bases are shared with TRBD1. The V gene's germline CDR1 is SQVTM and CDR2 ANQGSEA. This CDR3 is 13 amino acids long. V trimming: 6 bases; J trimming: 1 base; junction bases outside the gene matches: 3. The CDR3 reads CSVRGLSYNEQFF. The CDR3 DNA is TGCAGCGTGAGGGGGCTTTCCTACAATGAGCAGTTCTTC.

This clonotype was picked up many times. The V gene is TRBV6-2 or TRBV6-3, the J gene TRBJ2-3; D might be TRBD1 (6 bases). CDR1 and CDR2 from the germline V gene are MNHEY and SVGEGT. The V end lost 6 bases, the J end lost 6 bases, and 22 bases lay between the germline ends. This CDR3 comprises 16 residues. CDR3 sequence: CASSKAKQGGPDTQYF. The CDR3 DNA sequence: TGTGCCAGCAGCAAAGCTAAACAGGGTGGGCCGGATACGCAGTATTTT.

This clonotype showed up many times. The chain couples TRBV3-1 to TRBJ2-3; D ambiguous. CDR3 length: 13 amino acids. The germline V gene encodes CDR1 LGHDT and CDR2 YNNKEL (reference sequence). V lost 1 base and J lost 0, with 2 bases in between. CDR3 bases: TGTGCCAGCAGCCAAGTTAGCACAGATACGCAGTATTTT. Translating gives CASSQVSTDTQYF.

Many counts were recorded for this clonotype. This chain links TRBV12-3 or TRBV12-4 with TRBJ1-1; 9 bases align to TRBD1. This CDR3 region has 14 residues. With 7 bases clipped from V and 1 base from J, the junction kept 4 bases outside the gene matches. CDR3 nucleotide sequence: TGTGCCAGCAAAGACAGGGGGACGAACACTGAAGCTTTCTTT. Translating gives CASKDRGTNTEAFF.

The rearrangement uses TRBV10-3 and TRBJ2-1; the match to TRBD2 covers 8 bases. J gave up 5 bases and V 6 bases, and 6 bases lay outside the gene matches. CDR3 length: 14 residues. Germline assignment: CDR1 ENHRY and CDR2 SYGVKD. The CDR3 sequence is CAIRAGTRNNEQFF. In nucleotides, the CDR3 is TGTGCCATCAGGGCCGGGACTAGAAACAATGAGCAGTTCTTC.